Listed below are T cell receptor beta chains from one sample, sequenced in a study of T cells in localized non-small cell lung cancer. Sequencing was performed with immunoSEQ multiplex PCR; in TCRdb, only in-frame clones are kept and a portion is missing. The data contain around 70,000 clones, roughly nine tenths of them singletons. Sequences were derived from peripheral blood, sampled before any cancer treatment. The source of these receptors is a male donor at least 60 years old with stage III squamous cell lung carcinoma. CDR3s include the opening cysteine and the closing phenylalanine or tryptophan. The D gene is left open where the match is weak. Clone size is given for some rows only: seen once, a few or many times, or a class if the clone is expanded.

TRBJ1-6 | TRBV4-1 | once | NA | TGCGCCAGCAGCCAATTGGTCAGTTCACCCCTCCACTTT | CASSQLVSSPLHF
TRBJ1-2 | TRBV5-1 | few | NA | TGCGCCAGCAGCTTGAGGAAGGGTTCTGGCTACACCTTC | CASSLRKGSGYTF
TRBJ2-2 | TRBV27 | once | NA | TGTGCCAGCAGTTTATTTTCCAGGGAGGCCGGGGAGCTGTTTTTT | CASSLFSREAGELFF
TRBJ2-3 | TRBV19 | NA | TRBD1 | TGTGCCAGTAGTATCCCTAACAGGGGGGATACGCAGTATTTT | CASSIPNRGDTQYF
TRBJ2-5 | TRBV13 | NA | NA | TGTGCCAGCAGCTTAGGACCCCAGAGGGGGGCACGGGAGACCCAGTACTTC | CASSLGPQRGARETQYF
TRBJ2-2 | TRBV6-5 | NA | NA | TGTGCCAGCAGACCTCTCACCGGGGAGCTGTTTTTT | CASRPLTGELFF
TRBJ1-1 | TRBV2 | NA | NA | TGTGCCAGCAGTCTATTGTCAGGGCGAACTGAAGCTTTCTTT | CASSLLSGRTEAFF
TRBJ1-1 | TRBV19 | NA | NA | TGTGCCAGTAGCTACACATTGAACACTGAAGCTTTCTTT | CASSYTLNTEAFF
TRBJ1-2 | TRBV5-4 | NA | NA | TGTGCCAGCAGCTCGAAAAACTATGGCTACACCTTC | CASSSKNYGYTF
TRBJ1-4 | TRBV7-9 | once | NA | TGTGCCAGCAGCCTATCCGGGACCCTTAATGAAAAACTGTTTTTT | CASSLSGTLNEKLFF
TRBJ1-5 | TRBV7-8 | NA | NA | TGTGCCAGCAGAGGACCGCGTGGCAATCAGCCCCAGCATTTT | CASRGPRGNQPQHF
TRBJ1-6 | TRBV5-1 | NA | NA | TGCGCCAGCAGCTTGGGTCCGAGAAATTCACCCCTCCACTTT | CASSLGPRNSPLHF
TRBJ1-3 | TRBV5-1 | NA | NA | TGCGCCAGCAGCCCGGGGGCTGGAAACACCATATATTTT | CASSPGAGNTIYF
TRBJ2-1 | TRBV19 | NA | TRBD2 | TGTGCCAGTAGTGCCCCCCGAGCGGGGACTCATGAGCAGTTCTTC | CASSAPRAGTHEQFF
TRBJ2-2 | TRBV7-2 | once | NA | TGTGCCAGCTCCCTCCTACCCCGCGGCACCGGGGAGCTGTTTTTT | CASSLLPRGTGELFF
TRBJ2-6 | TRBV7-9 | NA | NA | TGTGCCAGCAGCCGACCTGACGCTGGTGCTGGGGCCAACGTCCTGACTTTC | CASSRPDAGAGANVLTF
TRBJ1-1 | TRBV4-1 | NA | TRBD1 | TGCGCCAGCCGAATTCAGATAACAGGGGTAAACACTGAAGCTTTCTTT | CASRIQITGVNTEAFF
TRBJ2-1 | TRBV28 | NA | TRBD1 | TGTGCCAGCAGTTTAGGGACAGGGAGAGACAATGAGCAGTTCTTC | CASSLGTGRDNEQFF